The entry below gives a single T cell receptor (beta chain) sequence along with its context. The same CDR3 arises from other DNA sequences in this sample as well. The CDR3 sequence is 13 residues long. In germline, CDR1 is MNHNS, CDR2 SASEGT. V lost 3 bases to trimming and J lost 2 bases; unmatched junction nucleotides: 0. These data belong to a study of cytomegalovirus exposure and HLA in healthy donors. PCR was performed using 60 Vbeta and 13 Jbeta primers. Sequenced by immunoSEQ multiplex PCR; TCRdb stores in-frame clones only, minus some. Its table lists about 62,000 clones. The clonotype originates from a man aged 30-40 years in good health and CMV-seropositive. The genes are TRBV6-1 and TRBJ2-7, with 8 positions matching TRBD1. The sample consisted of PBMCs. The CDR3 DNA reads as TGTGCCAGCAGTGAGACAGGGGCCTACGAGCAGTACTTC. This gives the protein CASSETGAYEQYF.